Listed below are T cell receptor beta chains from one sample, sequenced in a study of T cells in Graves' hyperthyroidism and ophthalmopathy. TCRdb redid the calling of the multiplex PCR reads with MiXCR, one entry per CDR3 protein. The sample holds nearly 750,000 distinct CDR3 sequences, roughly a third seen once. Sequenced sample: blood. Every receptor here comes from a woman in her thirties or forties with Graves' hyperthyroidism. CDR3s include the opening cysteine and the closing phenylalanine or tryptophan. A D gene is named only where the DNA matches it firmly. Not every row has a clone size; where given, it reads once, few, many or a size class.

CDR3 DNA,CDR3 protein,J gene,V gene,D gene,clone size
TGTGCCAGCAGCTTCCCCGGGATGCGAGAGCAGTACTTC,CASSFPGMREQYF,TRBJ2-7,TRBV11-2,NA,many
TGTGCCAGCAGTTACGGGCCAGATGGCTACACCTTC,CASSYGPDGYTF,TRBJ1-2,TRBV6-6,NA,many
TGCAGCGTTAATAGTTACAATGAGCAGTTCTTC,CSVNSYNEQFF,TRBJ2-1,TRBV29-1,NA,NA
TGTGCCAGTAGTCCGCGGGACCACGAGCAGTACTTC,CASSPRDHEQYF,TRBJ2-7,TRBV19,NA,many
TGTGCCAGTAGTATCAGGCTGGGGTCCTACGAGCAGTACTTC,CASSIRLGSYEQYF,TRBJ2-7,TRBV19,NA,many
TGTGCCAGCAGTATCCCCCCCGGAGGCGAGCAGTACTTC,CASSIPPGGEQYF,TRBJ2-7,TRBV6-5,NA,few
TGTGCCAGCAGTTACGGACTAGCGGGGGGGCTGAACACCGGGGAGCTGTTTTTT,CASSYGLAGGLNTGELFF,TRBJ2-2,TRBV12-3/TRBV12-4,TRBD2,few
TGTGCCACCAGCAGAGGGCTAGCGGGAGGGCCGGTAGATACGCAGTATTTT,CATSRGLAGGPVDTQYF,TRBJ2-3,TRBV15,TRBD2,NA
TGCGCCAGCAGCCAAGGCGGGCGATCACCCCTCCACTTT,CASSQGGRSPLHF,TRBJ1-6,TRBV4-3,NA,many
TGTGCCAGCAGTTTCAGGGCTAATCAGCCCCAGCATTTT,CASSFRANQPQHF,TRBJ1-5,TRBV27,NA,many
TGTGCCAGCAGCACCCACAGGGGGACCTATGGCTACACCTTC,CASSTHRGTYGYTF,TRBJ1-2,TRBV7-3,TRBD1,NA
TGTGCCAGCAGAACCGGGATCCGGGGGGGAGAGACCCAGTACTTC,CASRTGIRGGETQYF,TRBJ2-5,TRBV5-5,TRBD2,NA
TGCGCCAGCAGCCAAGATGGGCACACTGAAGCTTTCTTT,CASSQDGHTEAFF,TRBJ1-1,TRBV4-1,NA,few
TGCAGCGTTTTATTAGCGGGGCGGGAGACCCAGTACTTC,CSVLLAGRETQYF,TRBJ2-5,TRBV29-1,TRBD2,NA
TGTGCCAGCAGTTCACAGGTTAACCATGGCTACACCTTC,CASSSQVNHGYTF,TRBJ1-2,TRBV2,NA,NA
TGTGCCAGCAGCTACTGGGGGGGCGATGAAAAACTGTTTTTT,CASSYWGGDEKLFF,TRBJ1-4,TRBV7-9,NA,many
TGTGCCAGCAGTTACAGTACTCCCACCTACGAGCAGTACTTC,CASSYSTPTYEQYF,TRBJ2-7,TRBV6-5,NA,NA
TGTGCCAGTAGGACGGTGGCGGACACTGAAGCTTTCTTT,CASRTVADTEAFF,TRBJ1-1,TRBV25-1,NA,NA
TGTGCCAGCAGTAACATACTAGCGGGGGGGCAAGAGACCCAGTACTTC,CASSNILAGGQETQYF,TRBJ2-5,TRBV25-1,TRBD2,NA
TGCGCCAGCAGCGAGAGTCAGGAACTCTATGGCTACACCTTC,CASSESQELYGYTF,TRBJ1-2,TRBV10-2,NA,NA
TGTGCCAGCAGCATGCAGGGGTTGTTAGGCGCCGGGGAGCTGTTTTTT,CASSMQGLLGAGELFF,TRBJ2-2,TRBV7-9,NA,few
TGTGCCATCAGTATAAACTACGAGCAGTACTTC,CAISINYEQYF,TRBJ2-7,TRBV10-3,NA,NA
TGTGCCGGCAGTGAACGTCGGGCAGGGGGCAATGAAAAACTGTTTTTT,CAGSERRAGGNEKLFF,TRBJ1-4,TRBV6-1,TRBD1,NA
TGCGCCAGCAGGGTTGGTAGTCCAGGGGACACTGAAGCTTTCTTT,CASRVGSPGDTEAFF,TRBJ1-1,TRBV5-1,NA,NA
TGTGCCAGCAGCGAAACCTTTGTAAACTATGGCTACACCTTC,CASSETFVNYGYTF,TRBJ1-2,TRBV9,NA,NA
TGCAGCGTCAGGTTGGTCCACGAGCAGTACTTC,CSVRLVHEQYF,TRBJ2-7,TRBV29-1,NA,NA
TGCAGCGGGGGGGAATCCTACGAGCAGTACTTC,CSGGESYEQYF,TRBJ2-7,TRBV29-1,NA,once
TGTGCCAGCAGCAAGGAAGGACGGCTCAATCAGCCCCAGCATTTT,CASSKEGRLNQPQHF,TRBJ1-5,TRBV7-9,NA,NA
TGTGCCAGTGGTACTACGGACAGGAGGAATGGCTACACCTTC,CASGTTDRRNGYTF,TRBJ1-2,TRBV19,TRBD1,NA
TGTGCCAGCAGTCCCAACAACCTTAGGGGGCCTGGAAACACCATATATTTT,CASSPNNLRGPGNTIYF,TRBJ1-3,TRBV6-1,TRBD1,NA
TGTGCCAGCAGTTTAGGTGGGGGCCTTCGGGCTGAAGCTTTCTTT,CASSLGGGLRAEAFF,TRBJ1-1,TRBV12-3/TRBV12-4,NA,NA
TGTGCCAGCAGCTTAGGGACAGGGGGCCTCAATCAGCCCCAGCATTTT,CASSLGTGGLNQPQHF,TRBJ1-5,TRBV5-4,TRBD1,few
TGTGCCAGCAGCTTGGATTGGCGTCTAGTTTTCTTT,CASSLDWRLVFF,TRBJ1-1,TRBV5-4,NA,many
TGTGCCAGTACTCCGGACGGACCCCGGCGGTACGAGCAGTACTTC,CASTPDGPRRYEQYF,TRBJ2-7,TRBV19,NA,few
TGTGCCAGCAGCCATAGGAGGGGGTATCAGCCCCAGCATTTT,CASSHRRGYQPQHF,TRBJ1-5,TRBV12-3/TRBV12-4,NA,many
TGTGCCAGCAGTATGATGGGTGGAGCCTCCAGGGAGACCCAGTACTTC,CASSMMGGASRETQYF,TRBJ2-5,TRBV2,NA,many
TGTGCCAGCTTCCCAAGCGGGAGCTACGAGCAGTACTTC,CASFPSGSYEQYF,TRBJ2-7,TRBV15,TRBD2,NA
TGCAGTGCTAGGGGTTCAGGGGGTCGGAACCAAGAGACCCAGTACTTC,CSARGSGGRNQETQYF,TRBJ2-5,TRBV20-1,TRBD1,few
TGCAGTGCCAGTTTCGGGGAGCTGTTTTTT,CSASFGELFF,TRBJ2-2,TRBV20-1,NA,NA